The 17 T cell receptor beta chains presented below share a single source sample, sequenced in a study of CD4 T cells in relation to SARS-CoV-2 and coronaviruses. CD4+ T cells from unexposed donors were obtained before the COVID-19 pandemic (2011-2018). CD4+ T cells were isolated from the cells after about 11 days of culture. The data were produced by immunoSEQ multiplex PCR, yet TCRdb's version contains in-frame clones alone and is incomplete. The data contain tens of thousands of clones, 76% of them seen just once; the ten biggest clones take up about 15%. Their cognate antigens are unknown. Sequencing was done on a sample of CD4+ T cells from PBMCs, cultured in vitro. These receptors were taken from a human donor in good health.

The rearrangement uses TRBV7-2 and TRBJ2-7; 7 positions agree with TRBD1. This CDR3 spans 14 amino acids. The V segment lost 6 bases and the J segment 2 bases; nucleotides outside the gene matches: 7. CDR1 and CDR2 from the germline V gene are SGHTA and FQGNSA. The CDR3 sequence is CASSYRGVPYEQYF. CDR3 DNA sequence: TGTGCCAGCAGTTACAGGGGAGTCCCCTACGAGCAGTACTTC.

CDR3 sequence reads: CAIRPGTGEAEQYF. The CDR3 region has the DNA TGTGCCATCAGGCCGGGGACAGGGGAGGCCGAGCAGTACTTC. The chain uses TRBV10-3 and TRBJ2-7; 10 bases are a match to TRBD1. The CDR3 is made up of 14 amino acids. Germline lookup yields CDR1 ENHRY and CDR2 SYGVKD. Trimming at V came to 6 bases and at J to 6 bases, leaving 8 bases not matched to a gene.

CDR3 DNA: TGTGCCAGTACCAAAGGCGGGGTTGTGGGAAACACCATATATTTT. As protein: CASTKGGVVGNTIYF. The chain employs TRBV19 and TRBJ1-3; D call uncertain. The V gene's germline CDR1 is LNHDA and CDR2 SQIVND (reference sequence). V was pared by 7 bases and J by 4 bases, with 17 bases between. The CDR3 length is 15 residues.

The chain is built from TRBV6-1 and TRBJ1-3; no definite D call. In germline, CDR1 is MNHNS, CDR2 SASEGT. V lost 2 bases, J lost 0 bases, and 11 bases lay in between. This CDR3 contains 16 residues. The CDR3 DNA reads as TGTGCCAGCAGTGAAATGGTGTCCAGCTCTGGAAACACCATATATTTT. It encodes CASSEMVSSSGNTIYF.

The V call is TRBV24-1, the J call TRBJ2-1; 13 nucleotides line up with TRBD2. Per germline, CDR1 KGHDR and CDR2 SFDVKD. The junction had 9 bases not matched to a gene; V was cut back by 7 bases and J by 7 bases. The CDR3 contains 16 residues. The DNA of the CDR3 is TGTGCCACCAGGAACGCGGGACTAGCGGGGAGAAATGAGCAGTTCTTC. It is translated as CATRNAGLAGRNEQFF.

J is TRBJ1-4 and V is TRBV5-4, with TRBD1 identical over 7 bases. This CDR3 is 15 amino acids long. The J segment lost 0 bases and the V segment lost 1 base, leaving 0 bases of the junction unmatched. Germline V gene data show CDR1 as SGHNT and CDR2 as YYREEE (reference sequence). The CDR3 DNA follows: TGTGCCAGCAGCTTGCAGGGGGCAACTAATGAAAAACTGTTTTTT. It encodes CASSLQGATNEKLFF.

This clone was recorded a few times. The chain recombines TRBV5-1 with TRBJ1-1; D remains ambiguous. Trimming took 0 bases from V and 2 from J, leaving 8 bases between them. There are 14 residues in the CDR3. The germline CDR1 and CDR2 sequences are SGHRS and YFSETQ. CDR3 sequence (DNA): TGCGCCAGCAGCTTGGGGAATTACAACACTGAAGCTTTCTTT. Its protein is CASSLGNYNTEAFF.

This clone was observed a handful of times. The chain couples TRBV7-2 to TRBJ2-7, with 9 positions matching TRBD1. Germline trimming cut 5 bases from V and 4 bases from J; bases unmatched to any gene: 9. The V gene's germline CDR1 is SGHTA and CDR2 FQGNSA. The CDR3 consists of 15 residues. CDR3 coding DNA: TGTGCCAGCAGCGCGTCCCGGGACAGGGTATACGAGCAGTACTTC. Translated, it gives CASSASRDRVYEQYF.

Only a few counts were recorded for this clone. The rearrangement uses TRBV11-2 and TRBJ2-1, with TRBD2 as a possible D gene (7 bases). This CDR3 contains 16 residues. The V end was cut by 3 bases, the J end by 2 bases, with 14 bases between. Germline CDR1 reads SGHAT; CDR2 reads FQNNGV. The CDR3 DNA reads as TGTGCCAGCAGCTTTAGGGGGGGCTTGACCTACAATGAGCAGTTCTTC. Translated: CASSFRGGLTYNEQFF.

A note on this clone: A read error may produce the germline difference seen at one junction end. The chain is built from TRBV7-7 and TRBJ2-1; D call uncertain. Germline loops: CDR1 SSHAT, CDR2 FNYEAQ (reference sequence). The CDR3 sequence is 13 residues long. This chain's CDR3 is CASSMGTYNEQFF. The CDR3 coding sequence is TGTGCTAGCAGCATGGGTACCTACAATGAGCAGTTCTTC.

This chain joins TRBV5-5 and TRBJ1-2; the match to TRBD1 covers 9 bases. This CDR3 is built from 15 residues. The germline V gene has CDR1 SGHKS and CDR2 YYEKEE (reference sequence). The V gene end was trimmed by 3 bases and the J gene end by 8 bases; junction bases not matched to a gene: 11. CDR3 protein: CASSSPGQGGPGYTF. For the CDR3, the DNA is TGTGCCAGCAGCTCTCCGGGACAGGGTGGACCCGGCTACACCTTC.

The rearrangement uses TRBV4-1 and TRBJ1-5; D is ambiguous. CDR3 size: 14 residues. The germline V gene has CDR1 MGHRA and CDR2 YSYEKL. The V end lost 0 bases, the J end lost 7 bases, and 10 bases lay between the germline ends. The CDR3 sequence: CASSQDGVLQPQHF. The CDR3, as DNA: TGCGCCAGCAGCCAAGATGGCGTTCTACAGCCCCAGCATTTT.

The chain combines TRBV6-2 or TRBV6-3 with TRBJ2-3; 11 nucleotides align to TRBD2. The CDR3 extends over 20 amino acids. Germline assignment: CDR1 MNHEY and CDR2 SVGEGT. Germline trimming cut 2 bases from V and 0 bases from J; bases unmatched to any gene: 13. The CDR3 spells CASSYPSTSGTQLSTDTQYF. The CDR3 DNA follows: TGTGCCAGCAGTTACCCTTCGACTAGCGGGACCCAACTTAGCACAGATACGCAGTATTTT.

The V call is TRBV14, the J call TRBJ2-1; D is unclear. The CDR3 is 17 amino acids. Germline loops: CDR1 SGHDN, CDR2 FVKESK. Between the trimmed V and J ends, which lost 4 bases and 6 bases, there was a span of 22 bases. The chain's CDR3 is CASSPLGRDVSGNEQFF. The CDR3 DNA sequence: TGTGCCAGCAGCCCTCTAGGTCGAGACGTTAGTGGCAATGAGCAGTTCTTC. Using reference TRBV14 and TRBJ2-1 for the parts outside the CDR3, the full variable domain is EAGVTQFPSHSVIEKGQTVTLRCDPISGHDNLYWYRRVMGKEIKFLLHFVKESKQDESGMPNNRFLAERTGGTYSTLKVQPAELEDSGVYFCASSPLGRDVSGNEQFFGPGTRLTVL.

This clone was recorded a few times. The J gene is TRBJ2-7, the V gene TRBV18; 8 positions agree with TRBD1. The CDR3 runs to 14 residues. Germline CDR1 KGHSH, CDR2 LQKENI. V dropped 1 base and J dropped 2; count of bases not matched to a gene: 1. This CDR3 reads CASSPQGQAYEQYF. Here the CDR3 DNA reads TGTGCCAGCTCACCACAGGGACAGGCCTACGAGCAGTACTTC.

The CDR3 sequence is CASSLGYNEAFF. The CDR3 bases are TGTGCCAGCAGCCTAGGCTATAATGAAGCTTTCTTT. The chain combines TRBV7-2 with TRBJ1-1; D uncertain. Per germline, CDR1 SGHTA and CDR2 FQGNSA. The CDR3 extends over 12 amino acids. V was cut by 5 bases and J by 7 bases, with 11 bases left in between.

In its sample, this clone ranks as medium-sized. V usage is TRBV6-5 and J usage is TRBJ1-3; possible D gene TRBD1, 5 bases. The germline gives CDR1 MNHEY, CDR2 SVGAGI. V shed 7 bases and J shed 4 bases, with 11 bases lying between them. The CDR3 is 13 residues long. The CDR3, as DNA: TGTGCCAGCATGGGGGAATTGGGAAACACCATATATTTT. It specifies CASMGELGNTIYF.